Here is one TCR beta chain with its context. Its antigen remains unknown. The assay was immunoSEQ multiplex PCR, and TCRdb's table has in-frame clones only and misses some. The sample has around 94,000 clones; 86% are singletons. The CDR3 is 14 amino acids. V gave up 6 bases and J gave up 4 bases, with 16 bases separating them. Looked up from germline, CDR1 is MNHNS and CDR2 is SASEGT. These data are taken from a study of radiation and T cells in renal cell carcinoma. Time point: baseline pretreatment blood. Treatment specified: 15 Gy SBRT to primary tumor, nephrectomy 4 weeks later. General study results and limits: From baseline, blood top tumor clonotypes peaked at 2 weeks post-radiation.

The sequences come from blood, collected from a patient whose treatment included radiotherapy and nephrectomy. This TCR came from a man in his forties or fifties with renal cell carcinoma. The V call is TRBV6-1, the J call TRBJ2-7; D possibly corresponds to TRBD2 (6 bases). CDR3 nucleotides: TGTGCCAGCAGCCGGGACTCGCGGACTTACGAGCAGTACTTC. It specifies CASSRDSRTYEQYF.